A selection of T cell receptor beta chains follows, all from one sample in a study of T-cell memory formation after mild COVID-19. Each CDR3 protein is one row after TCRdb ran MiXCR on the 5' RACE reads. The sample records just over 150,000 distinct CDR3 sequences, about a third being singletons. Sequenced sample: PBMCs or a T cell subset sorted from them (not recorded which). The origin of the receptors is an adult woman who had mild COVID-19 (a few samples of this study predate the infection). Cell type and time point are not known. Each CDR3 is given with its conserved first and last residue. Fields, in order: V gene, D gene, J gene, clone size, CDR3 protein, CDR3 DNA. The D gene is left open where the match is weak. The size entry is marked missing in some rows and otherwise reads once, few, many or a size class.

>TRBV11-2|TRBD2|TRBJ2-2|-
CASSLDLAVVAGELFF
TGTGCCAGCAGCTTAGATCTAGCGGTAGTCGCCGGGGAGCTGTTTTTT
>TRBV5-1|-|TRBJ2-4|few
CASSLVQGRAKNIQYF
TGCGCCAGCAGCTTGGTCCAGGGGCGAGCCAAAAACATTCAGTACTTC
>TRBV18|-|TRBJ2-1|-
CASSPPRAEQFF
TGTGCCAGCTCACCACCGCGAGCGGAGCAGTTCTTC
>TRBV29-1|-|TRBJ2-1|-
CSDGLPHNEQFF
TGCAGCGATGGACTCCCCCACAATGAGCAGTTCTTC
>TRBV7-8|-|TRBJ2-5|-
CASSLLGETQYF
TGTGCCAGCAGCTTATTGGGAGAGACCCAGTACTTC
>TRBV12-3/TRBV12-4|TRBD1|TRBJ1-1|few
CASRRGTAMTEAFF
TGTGCCAGCCGGAGGGGGACAGCGATGACTGAAGCTTTCTTT
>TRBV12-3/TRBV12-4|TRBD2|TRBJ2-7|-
CASRTSGEYEQYF
TGTGCCAGCCGTACTAGCGGGGAATACGAGCAGTACTTC
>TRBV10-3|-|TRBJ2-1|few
CAISDSQVSSYNEQFF
TGTGCCATCAGTGATTCGCAAGTGAGCTCCTACAATGAGCAGTTCTTC
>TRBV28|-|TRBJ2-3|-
CASSPILATDTQYF
TGTGCCAGCAGTCCCATTTTGGCCACAGATACGCAGTATTTT
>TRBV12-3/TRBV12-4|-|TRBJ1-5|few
CASHRGGGSNQPQHF
TGTGCCAGCCATAGGGGCGGGGGGAGCAATCAGCCCCAGCATTTT
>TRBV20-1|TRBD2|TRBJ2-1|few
CSARATSGGEQFF
TGCAGTGCTAGAGCGACTAGCGGGGGTGAGCAGTTCTTC
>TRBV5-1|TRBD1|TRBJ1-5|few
CASSPGTGMINQPQHF
TGCGCCAGCAGCCCCGGGACAGGGATGATCAATCAGCCCCAGCATTTT
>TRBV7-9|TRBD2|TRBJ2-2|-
CASSLTTSGSVNTGELFF
TGTGCCAGCAGCCTCACGACTAGCGGGAGTGTGAACACCGGGGAGCTGTTTTTT
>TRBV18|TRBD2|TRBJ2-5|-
CASSPLAGEPQETKYF
TGTGCCAGCTCACCACTAGCGGGGGAACCCCAAGAGACCAAGTACTTC
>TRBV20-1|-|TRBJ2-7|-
CSASSFLGSTAREQYF
TGCAGTGCTTCCAGTTTTCTTGGGAGTACGGCGAGAGAGCAGTACTTC
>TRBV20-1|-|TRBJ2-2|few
CSARNPRLGGELFF
TGCAGTGCTAGAAACCCCAGGTTGGGCGGGGAGCTGTTTTTT
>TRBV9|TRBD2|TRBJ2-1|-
CASSIGLAGVYNEQFF
TGTGCCAGCAGCATTGGACTAGCGGGAGTCTACAATGAGCAGTTCTTC
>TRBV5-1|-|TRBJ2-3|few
CASSLDFTDTQYF
TGCGCCAGCAGCTTGGATTTCACAGATACGCAGTATTTT
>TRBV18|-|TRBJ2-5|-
CASSGVTQETQYF
TGTGCCAGCTCAGGAGTGACCCAAGAGACCCAGTACTTC
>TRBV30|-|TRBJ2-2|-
CAWSARDWVSGELFF
TGTGCCTGGAGTGCCCGGGACTGGGTTTCCGGGGAGCTGTTTTTT
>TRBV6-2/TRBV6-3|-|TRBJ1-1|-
CASRPYRELGPEAFF
TGTGCCAGCAGGCCATACAGGGAACTAGGGCCTGAAGCTTTCTTT
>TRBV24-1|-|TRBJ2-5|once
CATSDQYQETQYF
TGTGCCACCAGTGACCAGTACCAAGAGACCCAGTACTTC
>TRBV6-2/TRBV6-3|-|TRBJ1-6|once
CASNNGVALHF
TGTGCCAGCAACAACGGGGTGGCCCTCCACTTT
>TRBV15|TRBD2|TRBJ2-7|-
CATSSSGRWYEQYF
TGTGCCACCAGCAGTAGCGGGAGGTGGTACGAGCAGTACTTC
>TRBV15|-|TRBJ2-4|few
CATSRVQGGGKNIQYF
TGTGCCACCAGCAGAGTACAGGGTGGGGGCAAAAACATTCAGTACTTC
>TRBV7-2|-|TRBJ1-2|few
CALMGGAYGYTF
TGTGCCTTAATGGGGGGGGCCTATGGCTACACCTTC
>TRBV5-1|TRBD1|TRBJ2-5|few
CASSQSTGDPQETQYF
TGCGCCAGCAGCCAAAGTACAGGGGACCCCCAAGAGACCCAGTACTTC
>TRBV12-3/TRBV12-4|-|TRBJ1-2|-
CASTRGDRLYTF
TGTGCCAGCACACGAGGAGACAGGCTATACACCTTC
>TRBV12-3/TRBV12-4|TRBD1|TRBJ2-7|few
CASSPRQGSSYEQYF
TGTGCCAGCAGTCCCCGACAGGGGAGCTCCTACGAGCAGTACTTC
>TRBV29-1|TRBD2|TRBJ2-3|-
CSVAASGRARWGTDTQYF
TGCAGCGTTGCGGCTAGCGGGAGGGCCCGGTGGGGCACAGATACGCAGTATTTT
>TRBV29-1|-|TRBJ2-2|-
CSVVFGPNTGELFF
TGCAGCGTTGTATTCGGGCCAAACACCGGGGAGCTGTTTTTT
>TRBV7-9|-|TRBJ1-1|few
CASSLTDFDTEAFF
TGTGCCAGCAGCTTGACTGATTTCGACACTGAAGCTTTCTTT
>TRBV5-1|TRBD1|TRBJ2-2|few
CASSRTGGTNTGELFF
TGCGCCAGCAGCCGTACAGGGGGCACGAACACCGGGGAGCTGTTTTTT
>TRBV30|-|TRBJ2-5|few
CAWNVGGTQYF
TGTGCCTGGAACGTCGGGGGGACCCAGTACTTC
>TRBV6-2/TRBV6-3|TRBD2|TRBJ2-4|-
CASNGRPSGRASGIQYF
TGTGCCAGCAACGGAAGGCCTAGCGGGAGGGCCAGTGGCATTCAGTACTTC
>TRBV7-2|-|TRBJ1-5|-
CASSLGMSNQPQHF
TGTGCCAGCAGCTTGGGAATGAGCAATCAGCCCCAGCATTTT
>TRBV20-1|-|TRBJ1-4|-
CSAARRVEKLFF
TGCAGTGCAGCGCGGCGGGTTGAAAAACTGTTTTTT
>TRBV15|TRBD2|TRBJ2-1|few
CATSRDLSGGAWSEQFF
TGTGCCACCAGCAGAGATCTAAGCGGGGGGGCTTGGAGTGAGCAGTTCTTC
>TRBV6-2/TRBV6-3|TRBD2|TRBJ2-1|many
CASSSGSSYNEQFF
TGTGCCAGCAGTAGCGGGAGCTCCTACAATGAGCAGTTCTTC
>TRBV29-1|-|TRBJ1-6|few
CSVEVGGGSPLHF
TGCAGCGTTGAAGTAGGAGGCGGTTCACCCCTCCACTTT
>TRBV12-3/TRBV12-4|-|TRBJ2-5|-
CASSLMEEETQYF
TGTGCCAGCAGTTTGATGGAGGAAGAGACCCAGTACTTC
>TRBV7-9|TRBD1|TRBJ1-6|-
CASSSQPGQGNNSPLHF
TGTGCCAGCAGCTCCCAGCCTGGACAGGGAAATAATTCACCCCTCCACTTT
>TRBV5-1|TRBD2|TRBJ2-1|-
CASSSREGLRNEQFF
TGCGCCAGCAGCTCCCGGGAGGGCCTAAGGAATGAGCAGTTCTTC
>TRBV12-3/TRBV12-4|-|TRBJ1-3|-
CASSPGIYFSGNTIYF
TGTGCCAGCAGTCCAGGGATATATTTCTCTGGAAACACCATATATTTT
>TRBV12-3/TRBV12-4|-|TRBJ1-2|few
CASSLGGGYTF
TGTGCCAGCAGTTTAGGAGGGGGCTACACCTTC
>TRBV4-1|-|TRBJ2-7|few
CASSPLRLTGVSSYEQYF
TGCGCCAGCAGCCCTTTAAGATTGACCGGGGTAAGCTCCTACGAGCAGTACTTC
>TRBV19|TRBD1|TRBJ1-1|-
CASRTGGPEAFF
TGTGCCAGTAGGACAGGGGGCCCTGAAGCTTTCTTT
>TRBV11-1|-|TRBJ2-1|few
CASSSGGEYNEQFF
TGTGCCAGCAGCTCGGGCGGCGAATACAATGAGCAGTTCTTC
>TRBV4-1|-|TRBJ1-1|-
CASSQGAWEGTEAFF
TGCGCCAGCAGCCAAGGGGCCTGGGAGGGCACTGAAGCTTTCTTT
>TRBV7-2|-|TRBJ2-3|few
CASSFSRDTQYF
TGTGCCAGCAGCTTTTCGAGGGATACGCAGTATTTT
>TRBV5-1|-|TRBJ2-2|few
CASSSLGMNTGGELFF
TGCGCCAGCAGCTCGCTGGGAATGAACACTGGCGGGGAGCTGTTTTTT
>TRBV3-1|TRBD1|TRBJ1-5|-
CASSQSGGYQPQHF
TGTGCCAGCAGCCAATCAGGGGGCTATCAGCCCCAGCATTTT
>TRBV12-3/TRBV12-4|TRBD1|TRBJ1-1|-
CASSTGPEIGNTEAFF
TGTGCCAGCTCGACAGGGCCCGAAATTGGGAACACTGAAGCTTTCTTT